This T cell receptor (beta chain) was retrieved from a study of blood T cell repertoires in COVID-19. Overall study: Acute-phase and convalescent COVID-19 samples originated in the United States, Italy and Spain. Sample material is recorded as cDNA or gDNA derived from T cells, B-cell-depleted T cells, or PBMCs.

Original processing methods: Reference gene primer amplification in the assay estimated nucleated cell counts. Libraries were prepared by immunoSEQ multiplex PCR; TCRdb keeps only in-frame clonotypes and omits some of them. V and J calls and clone size come straight from that table; D and trimming were deduced from the DNA. Among around 200,000 clones listed, 87% were seen once. The germline V gene encodes CDR1 SGHRS and CDR2 YFSETQ. J lost 5 bases, V lost 2 bases, and 9 bases had no gene match. This CDR3 has 15 amino acids. This clone was observed many times. The gene calls are TRBV5-1 and TRBJ2-7, with 8 bases aligning to TRBD1. The clonotype originates from a man younger than 35 with active or convalescent COVID-19. Sequenced input: peripheral blood. CDR3 nucleotide sequence: TGCGCCAGCAGCTTTCCGGGACAGGAGTTGCACGAGCAGTACTTC. Translated: CASSFPGQELHEQYF.